The 20 T cell receptor beta chains given below trace back to one sample, sequenced in a study of T cells after posttransplantation cyclophosphamide listed by TCRdb under 2016. The library was obtained by the immunoSEQ multiplex PCR assay. Imported from immuneACCESS, the table was reduced by TCRdb to in-frame sequences with V and J called. These copies leave out some clones; in studies compared against another copy, an unresolved V gene accounts for under half, and the cause of the remainder is not known. The table for this sample lists around 35,000 clones, none of them counted only once. About 1.2% of the sample is in the top ten clones. Material for sequencing was PBMCs. The receptor source for this set is a girl aged 10-17 years in good health, CMV-negative, and a related stem cell transplant donor.

The sample holds many counts of this clone. The V call is TRBV5-1, the J call TRBJ1-4, with D perhaps TRBD1 (6 bases). Germline lookup yields CDR1 SGHRS and CDR2 YFSETQ. The ends were cut back, 3 bases at V and 7 bases at J, with 19 bases in the middle. The CDR3 runs to 16 residues. CDR3 sequence reads: CASSSGYNRAGEKLFF. Written as DNA, the CDR3 is TGCGCCAGCAGCTCTGGATACAACAGGGCCGGTGAAAAACTGTTTTTT.

In this sample, this clone turned up a few times. This sequence joins TRBV28 and TRBJ1-6; the match to TRBD1 covers 7 bases. After removal of 6 bases from V and 5 bases from J, the junction contained 1 base not matched to a gene. Germline-derived CDR1 and CDR2 are MDHEN and SYDVKM. CDR3 length: 13 residues. This CDR3 reads CASRGQNNSPLHF. In DNA form, the CDR3 reads TGTGCCAGCAGGGGACAGAATAATTCACCCCTCCACTTT.

This clone appeared a few times. The chain has TRBV29-1 and TRBJ2-5; 8 bases are shared with TRBD2. Germline V lookup: CDR1 SQVTM, CDR2 ANQGSEA. The V gene end was trimmed by 4 bases and the J gene end by 5 bases; junction bases not matched to a gene: 3. The CDR3 sequence is 12 residues long. CDR3 bases: TGCAGCGTTGGATCGGGAGGGGAGACCCAGTACTTC. It yields the protein CSVGSGGETQYF.

The table lists this clone with many counts. The chain links TRBV5-1 to TRBJ2-7; TRBD1 matches at 7 bases. The J segment lost 2 bases and the V segment lost 4 bases, leaving 6 bases of the junction unmatched. The CDR3 length is 14 residues. Germline loops: CDR1 SGHRS, CDR2 YFSETQ. This CDR3 is CASSLDRPTYEQYF. In DNA form, the CDR3 reads TGCGCCAGCAGCCTGGACAGGCCTACCTACGAGCAGTACTTC.

This clone turned up a few times. Written as DNA, the CDR3 is TGTGCCAGCAGCCCCGGGGGGGCAAGAGGGACGGAGACCCAGTACTTC. Protein product: CASSPGGARGTETQYF. This chain connects TRBV7-2 to TRBJ2-5, with TRBD2 matching 8 bases. Germline V gene sequence: CDR1 SGHTA, CDR2 FQGNSA. V was pared by 5 bases and J by 5 bases, with 13 bases of the junction left unmatched. CDR3 size: 16 residues.

The chain recombines TRBV18 with TRBJ2-3; 8 positions agree with TRBD1. Germline lookup yields CDR1 KGHSH and CDR2 LQKENI. The V gene end was trimmed by 6 bases and the J gene end by 6 bases; junction bases not matched to a gene: 8. This CDR3 contains 14 residues. The CDR3 bases are TGTGCCAGCTCGCAGGGGGCGCGGACGGATACGCAGTATTTT. As protein: CASSQGARTDTQYF. Drawing the rest from reference TRBV18 and TRBJ2-3, the complete variable domain is NAGVMQNPRHLVRRRGQEARLRCSPMKGHSHVYWYRQLPEEGLKFMVYLQKENIIDESGMPKERFSAEFPKEGPSILRIQQVVRGDSAAYFCASSQGARTDTQYFGPGTRLTVL.

The chain has TRBV18 and TRBJ2-5; 7 nucleotides line up with TRBD1. Trimming at V came to 1 base and at J to 1 base, leaving 6 bases not matched to a gene. This CDR3 region has 16 residues. Germline CDR1 KGHSH, CDR2 LQKENI. The CDR3 loop reads CASSPLSGQPQETQYF. CDR3 DNA sequence: TGTGCCAGCTCACCACTTTCGGGACAGCCCCAAGAGACCCAGTACTTC.

This clone was observed at least ten times. This chain uses TRBV27 with TRBJ2-7; D gene unclear. The germline V and J ends were trimmed by 5 bases and 2 bases, with 10 bases remaining between them. The V gene's germline CDR1 is MNHEY and CDR2 SMNVEV (reference sequence). The CDR3 consists of 13 residues. CDR3 in DNA: TGTGCCAGCAGTCCCGGGTCACCCTACGAGCAGTACTTC. It is translated as CASSPGSPYEQYF.

This clone showed up many times. This chain connects TRBV5-1 to TRBJ1-1; 8 nucleotides agree with TRBD1. With V trimmed by 0 bases and J by 6 bases, 4 bases remained unmatched. CDR1 SGHRS and CDR2 YFSETQ come from the germline V gene. The CDR3 extends over 14 amino acids. For the CDR3, the DNA is TGCGCCAGCAGCTTGGCAGGGGGCGGGCCTGAAGCTTTCTTT. Translated, it gives CASSLAGGGPEAFF. Variable domain in full (rest from reference TRBV5-1 and TRBJ1-1): KAGVTQTPRYLIKTRGQQVTLSCSPISGHRSVSWYQQTPGQGLQFLFEYFSETQRNKGNFPGRFSGRQFSNSRSEMNVSTLELGDSALYLCASSLAGGGPEAFFGQGTRLTVV.

This clone showed up many times. This sequence joins TRBV4-3 and TRBJ2-1, with 11 bases fitting TRBD2. CDR1 is LGHNA and CDR2 is YSLEER in the germline V gene. V shed 0 bases and J 14 bases; nucleotides not matched to a gene: 9. There are 15 residues in the CDR3. The CDR3, as DNA: TGCGCCAGCAGCCAAGAATATAGCGGGAGGGCCCCCGAGTTCTTC. The encoded protein is CASSQEYSGRAPEFF.

This clone has a count of ten or more. This chain connects TRBV28 to TRBJ1-4; TRBD1 is a possible D gene (5 bases). Trimming took 2 bases from V and 6 from J, leaving 10 bases between them. From germline, CDR1 is MDHEN and CDR2 SYDVKM. This CDR3 contains 14 residues. The CDR3 loop is CASSLGAWDEKLFF. Here the CDR3 DNA reads TGTGCCAGCAGTTTAGGGGCCTGGGATGAAAAACTGTTTTTT.

This clone has a count of ten or more. The V gene is TRBV6-4, the J gene TRBJ2-6; TRBD2 aligns across 12 bases. Germline V gene sequence: CDR1 MRHNA, CDR2 SNTAGT. The CDR3 consists of 18 residues. After removal of 0 bases from V and 1 base from J, the junction contained 1 base not matched to a gene. Here the CDR3 reads CASSDSTSGSSGANVLTF. The DNA for the CDR3 is TGTGCCAGCAGTGACTCGACTAGCGGGAGTTCTGGGGCCAACGTCCTGACTTTC.

This clone appeared a few times. This rearrangement joins TRBV5-1 to TRBJ2-3, with 9 bases aligning to TRBD2. CDR3 length equals 19 residues. V trimming: 1 base; J trimming: 0 bases; junction bases outside the gene matches: 12. Germline lookup yields CDR1 SGHRS and CDR2 YFSETQ. This CDR3 reads CASSLLGSGGDSSTDTQYF. The CDR3 DNA reads TGCGCCAGCAGCTTGTTGGGTAGCGGGGGAGATTCTAGCACAGATACGCAGTATTTT.

This clone was found many times. This chain uses TRBV7-9 with TRBJ2-7; tentative D call: TRBD1 (6 bases). This CDR3 is built from 14 residues. The germline CDR1 and CDR2 sequences are SEHNR and FQNEAQ (reference sequence). Between the trimmed V and J ends, which lost 5 bases and 2 bases, there was a span of 13 bases. CDR3 region: CASSEQGPPYEQYF. The CDR3 DNA reads TGTGCCAGCAGCGAACAGGGACCGCCCTACGAGCAGTACTTC.

V is TRBV29-1 and J is TRBJ2-2, with no clear D. Germline assignment: CDR1 SQVTM and CDR2 ANQGSEA. V lost 6 bases and J lost 4, with 18 bases in between. The CDR3 loop spans 15 amino acids. CDR3 amino acids: CSVAPRPAGTGELFF. The CDR3 DNA is TGCAGCGTGGCCCCCAGGCCCGCAGGCACCGGGGAGCTGTTTTTT.

The table lists this clone with a few counts. V usage is TRBV4-3 and J usage is TRBJ2-5; D might be TRBD2 (5 bases). The CDR3 extends over 14 amino acids. Germline V CDR1 and CDR2: LGHNA, YSLEER. The germline V and J ends were trimmed by 8 bases and 2 bases, with 15 bases remaining between them. The CDR3 is CASGNTGIQETQYF. CDR3 sequence (DNA): TGCGCCAGCGGCAACACGGGAATACAAGAGACCCAGTACTTC.

This clone was seen many times. As DNA, the CDR3 is TGTGCCAGCAGCCAAGACATCTACAATCAGCCCCAGCATTTT. It codes for CASSQDIYNQPQHF. This rearrangement joins TRBV7-9 to TRBJ1-5; no clear D gene. The germline gives CDR1 SEHNR, CDR2 FQNEAQ (reference sequence). The CDR3 runs 14 residues. The V gene lost 5 bases and the J gene lost 3 bases, with 11 bases spanning the gap.

This clone came up a few times. The gene calls are TRBV7-9 and TRBJ1-1, with D maybe TRBD1 (6 bases). Germline V gene sequence: CDR1 SEHNR, CDR2 FQNEAQ (reference sequence). The CDR3 has 16 amino acids. Trimming removed 2 bases at V and 1 base at J, with 14 bases between. The CDR3 nucleotides read TGTGCCAGCAGCTTATACGTTCAGGGGCCGAACACTGAAGCTTTCTTT. It specifies CASSLYVQGPNTEAFF.

Details on this clone: A clone one base away is much larger, so this may be a read error. The rearrangement uses TRBV19 and TRBJ1-1; D call uncertain. Per germline, CDR1 LNHDA and CDR2 SQIVND (reference sequence). This CDR3 spans 14 amino acids. The DNA of the CDR3 is TGTGCCAATAGTATCAGAGAGGGGAACACTGAAGCTTTCTTT. It specifies CANSIREGNTEAFF.

A few counts support this clone. This chain links TRBV14 with TRBJ2-5; D gene ambiguous. Trimming took 1 base from V and 7 from J, leaving 7 bases between them. The germline gives CDR1 SGHDN, CDR2 FVKESK. This CDR3 comprises 12 residues. The CDR3 DNA reads as TGTGCCAGCAGCCAAGCATTTTGGACCCAGTACTTC. Translating gives CASSQAFWTQYF.